The rows below give T cell receptor beta chains drawn from one sample of a study of cytomegalovirus exposure and HLA in healthy donors. Here immunoSEQ multiplex PCR was the method, and the copy in TCRdb shows in-frame clones only, minus some. This sample has approximately 170,000 clones, with 70% found just once. The sequencing sample was made of PBMCs. The receptor source for this set is a man between 18 and 29 years old in good health and CMV-seropositive. Each CDR3 is given with its conserved first and last residue. D genes are given only for firm matches. Part of the rows lack a size; the others show once, few, many or a class for expanded clones.

d_gene	v_gene	j_gene	abundance	len	CDR3aa	CDR3nt
TRBD2	TRBV2	TRBJ2-3	.	14	CASLAGGRSDTQYF	TGTGCCAGTCTAGCGGGGGGGCGGTCAGATACGCAGTATTTT
.	TRBV5-6	TRBJ1-6	few	14	CASSLDQGNSPLHF	TGTGCCAGCAGCTTGGACCAGGGTAATTCACCCCTCCACTTT
TRBD1	TRBV27	TRBJ2-5	few	13	CASSLFRGETQYF	TGTGCCAGCAGTTTATTCAGGGGGGAGACCCAGTACTTC
.	TRBV30	TRBJ1-2	.	14	CAWRLQDANYGYTF	TGTGCCTGGAGGCTACAGGACGCTAACTATGGCTACACCTTC
TRBD2	TRBV10-3	TRBJ2-3	.	18	CAISESASGSTSTDTQYF	TGTGCCATCAGTGAGTCGGCTAGCGGGAGTACTAGCACAGATACGCAGTATTTT
.	TRBV7-6	TRBJ2-1	once	14	CASRDGRAVGEQFF	TGTGCCAGCAGGGACGGCAGGGCAGTAGGTGAGCAGTTCTTC
TRBD1	TRBV30	TRBJ1-1	.	13	CAWGHGTGGLAFF	TGTGCCTGGGGGCACGGGACAGGGGGGCTGGCTTTCTTT
.	TRBV30	TRBJ1-5	.	13	CAWSKDRNQPQHF	TGTGCCTGGAGTAAAGACAGAAATCAGCCCCAGCATTTT
TRBD1	TRBV28	TRBJ1-5	.	14	CASSGTGGHQPQHF	TGTGCCAGCAGTGGGACAGGTGGTCACCAGCCCCAGCATTTT
.	TRBV6-1	TRBJ2-5	.	12	CASSAGKETQYF	TGTGCCAGCAGTGCAGGGAAAGAGACCCAGTACTTC
.	TRBV20-1	TRBJ2-1	.	11	CSAGTYNEQFF	TGCAGTGCTGGGACTTACAATGAGCAGTTCTTC
.	TRBV19	TRBJ2-6	.	15	CASSARVTGANVLTF	TGTGCCAGTAGTGCCAGGGTGACTGGGGCCAACGTCCTGACTTTC
.	TRBV5-1	TRBJ2-5	.	14	CASSFGGPQETQYF	TGCGCCAGCAGCTTCGGAGGCCCCCAAGAGACCCAGTACTTC
TRBD1	TRBV7-3	TRBJ1-1	.	15	CASSSGQGGGTEAFF	TGTGCCAGCAGCTCAGGACAGGGGGGTGGGACTGAAGCTTTCTTT
TRBD2	TRBV2	TRBJ2-3	.	16	CASSGGAGGRGDTQYF	TGTGCCAGCAGTGGGGGAGCGGGAGGCCGGGGAGATACGCAGTATTTT